Presented here are 18 T cell receptor beta chains from one specimen sequenced in a study of blood T cells in healthy people across ages. A sample-barcoded 5' primer and a J-beta primer mix were used in a second PCR of roughly 6 to 11 cycles. TCRdb used MiXCR to reprocess the 5' RACE reads, holding one entry per CDR3 protein. The repertoire holds some 710,000 distinct CDR3 sequences, with about 20% as singletons. The specimen was blood. These receptors were obtained from a man aged 70 or older in good health.

This clonotype was seen many times. This chain links TRBV29-1 with TRBJ1-2; D gene unclear. The CDR3 sequence is 14 residues long. Germline V gene data show CDR1 as SQVTM and CDR2 as ANQGSEA. V lost 1 base to trimming and J lost 0 bases, with 9 bases between them. CDR3 loop: CSVEGQGANYGYTF. CDR3 DNA: TGCAGCGTTGAAGGCCAAGGAGCTAACTATGGCTACACCTTC.

The chain carries TRBV7-9 and TRBJ2-6, with a tentative D call TRBD2 (5 bases). The CDR3 has 16 amino acids. V lost 5 bases and J 4 bases, leaving 15 bases between the germline ends. Germline-derived CDR1 and CDR2 are SEHNR and FQNEAQ (reference sequence). Here the CDR3 reads CASSQPRGAGANVLTF. CDR3 coding DNA: TGTGCCAGCAGCCAACCTCGGGGTGCGGGGGCCAACGTCCTGACTTTC.

The chain has TRBV5-4 and TRBJ2-1; D tentatively reads TRBD1 or TRBD2 (5 bases each). This CDR3 has 14 amino acids. The germline CDR1 and CDR2 sequences are SGHNT and YYREEE (reference sequence). The V end was cut by 1 base, the J end by 8 bases, with 13 bases between. CDR3 sequence reads: CASSLYGAAHEQFF. In nucleotides, the CDR3 is TGTGCCAGCAGCTTGTACGGGGCTGCACATGAGCAGTTCTTC.

This clonotype has ten or more counts. This chain connects TRBV6-5 to TRBJ2-3; D is perhaps TRBD1 or TRBD2 (5 bases each). Trimming removed 5 bases from V and 2 bases from J, with 11 bases in between. Per germline, CDR1 MNHEY and CDR2 SVGAGI. CDR3 size: 14 residues. In DNA, the CDR3 is TGTGCCAGCAGTGACGGGACGCCCACAGATACGCAGTATTTT. Translated, it gives CASSDGTPTDTQYF.

The V gene is TRBV5-1, the J gene TRBJ1-2; no clear D gene. The CDR3 consists of 14 residues. V was cut by 3 bases and J by 8 bases, with 17 bases left in between. Germline V CDR1 and CDR2: SGHRS, YFSETQ. The chain's CDR3 is CASSSGAMREGYTF. The CDR3 DNA reads as TGCGCCAGCAGCTCCGGAGCGATGAGGGAGGGCTACACCTTC.

This clonotype was detected many times. V and J are TRBV12-3 or TRBV12-4 and TRBJ1-4; TRBD1 is a possible D gene (5 bases). V was cut by 9 bases and J by 2 bases, with 13 bases left in between. CDR3 size: 14 residues. The CDR3 here is CASGGIRTNEKLFF. CDR3 nucleotide sequence: TGTGCCAGTGGGGGGATTAGGACTAATGAAAAACTGTTTTTT.

The chain couples TRBV12-3 or TRBV12-4 to TRBJ1-5, with D hard to call. The CDR3 totals 12 residues. The V end lost 2 bases, the J end lost 11 bases, and 10 bases lay between the germline ends. CDR3 DNA: TGTGCCAGCAGTTTACCTCCCGGGGCCCAGCATTTT. Translating it yields CASSLPPGAQHF.

The chain has TRBV18 and TRBJ1-2; D call uncertain. The germline gives CDR1 KGHSH, CDR2 LQKENI. With 2 bases removed from V and 6 bases from J, the gap between germline ends came to 10 bases. CDR3 length: 13 amino acids. CDR3 protein: CASSPFSENGYTF. CDR3 sequence (DNA): TGTGCCAGCTCACCATTTTCGGAAAATGGCTACACCTTC.

The chain uses TRBV5-1 and TRBJ1-1; weak D call: TRBD1 (5 bases). Trimming removed 4 bases from V and 1 base from J, with 11 bases in between. The CDR3 is 14 amino acids. Germline V gene lookup returns CDR1 SGHRS and CDR2 YFSETQ. CDR3 region: CASSTGTANTEAFF. The CDR3 DNA reads TGCGCCAGCAGCACCGGGACCGCGAACACTGAAGCTTTCTTT.

In this sample, this clonotype turned up a few times. The chain has TRBV21-1 and TRBJ2-7. TRBV21-1 represents a pseudogene. CDR3 length: 11 residues. The CDR3 DNA follows: TGTGCCAGCAGCAAACCCTACGAGCAGTACTTC. This translates into CASSKPYEQYF.

On this clonotype: A read error is possible here, since a much larger clone lies one base away. The V and J genes are TRBV10-2 and TRBJ2-5, with D uncertain. From germline, CDR1 is WSHSY and CDR2 SAAADI. The CDR3 has 13 amino acids. The CDR3 nucleotides are TGCGCCGGCAGTGAGCCCCGTTCAGAGACCCAGTACTTC. Its protein is CAGSEPRSETQYF.

This clonotype was picked up a small number of times. The junction departs from germline at one end; a sequencing error may be responsible. V usage is TRBV5-1 and J usage is TRBJ1-4, with a tentative D call TRBD1 (5 bases). The CDR3 spans 14 residues. CDR1 is SGHRS, CDR2 YFSETQ, per germline. The CDR3 loop is CASSRDGTNEKLFF. The CDR3 DNA reads TGCGCCAGCAGCCGGGACGGCACTAATGAAAAACTGTTCTTT.

This clonotype was counted only a few times. V gene TRBV20-1 combines with J gene TRBJ1-1; 10 bases fit TRBD1. CDR1 is DFQATT and CDR2 is SNEGSKA in the germline V gene (reference sequence). This CDR3 is built from 13 residues. The ends lost 5 bases at V and 4 bases at J; junction bases unmatched: 4. For the CDR3, the DNA is TGCAGTGCTTTGGACAGGGGGTCCACTGAAGCTTTCTTT. It is translated as CSALDRGSTEAFF.

This rearrangement joins TRBV25-1 to TRBJ2-3, with 8 bases aligning to TRBD2. The length of the CDR3 is 16 residues. Germline CDR1 MGHDK, CDR2 SYGVNS. Unmatched junction bases numbered 6, after V lost 1 base and J lost 3 bases. Written as DNA, the CDR3 is TGTGCCAGCAGTGAATCTACGGGAGGGAGAACAGATACGCAGTATTTT. Residues: CASSESTGGRTDTQYF.

The genes are TRBV29-1 and TRBJ2-5; 8 bases line up with TRBD1. The DNA end is a closer match to TRBJ2-7, so the J assignment may be wrong. There are 13 residues in the CDR3. Per the germline V gene, CDR1 is SQVTM and CDR2 is ANQGSEA. CDR3 coding DNA: TGCAGCGTTGTGCCTTGGACAGGGACCGAGCAGTACTTC. It yields the protein CSVVPWTGTEQYF.

The rearrangement joins TRBV7-9 to TRBJ1-1, with D tentatively TRBD1 (5 bases). CDR1 is SEHNR, CDR2 FQNEAQ, per germline (reference sequence). V lost 1 base and J 9 bases, leaving 18 bases between the germline ends. CDR3 size: 15 residues. For the CDR3, the DNA is TGTGCCAGCAGCTTAGGGGCAGTGGGGCGCGAGAAAGCTTTCTTT. Translated: CASSLGAVGREKAFF.

Only a few counts were recorded for this clonotype. One end of the junction varies from germline; a read error may be responsible. This rearrangement joins TRBV11-2 to TRBJ1-4, with 8 positions matching TRBD1. This CDR3 region has 15 residues. Germline loops: CDR1 SGHAT, CDR2 FQNNGV. CDR3 region: CASRQTGDPHEKLLF. DNA of the CDR3: TGTGCCAGCAGGCAGACAGGGGACCCTCATGAAAAACTGTTGTTT.

This chain links TRBV10-2 with TRBJ2-3; no definite D call. Germline CDR1 WSHSY, CDR2 SAAADI. The CDR3 totals 14 residues. V was trimmed by 0 bases and J by 4 bases, leaving 8 bases between them. The CDR3: CASSESCRADTQYF. The CDR3 DNA reads as TGCGCCAGCAGTGAGTCTTGTAGGGCAGATACGCAGTATTTT.